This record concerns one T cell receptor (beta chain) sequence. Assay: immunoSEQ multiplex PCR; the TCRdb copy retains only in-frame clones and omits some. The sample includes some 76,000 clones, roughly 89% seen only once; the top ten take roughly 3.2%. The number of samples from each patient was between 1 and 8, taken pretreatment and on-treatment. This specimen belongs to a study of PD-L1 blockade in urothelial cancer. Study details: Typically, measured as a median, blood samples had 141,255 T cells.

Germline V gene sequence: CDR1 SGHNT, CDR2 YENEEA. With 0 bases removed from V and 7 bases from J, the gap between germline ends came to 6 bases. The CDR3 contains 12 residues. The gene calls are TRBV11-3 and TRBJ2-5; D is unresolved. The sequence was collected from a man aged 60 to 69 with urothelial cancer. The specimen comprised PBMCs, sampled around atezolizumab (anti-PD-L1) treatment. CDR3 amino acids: CASSLDRRTQYF. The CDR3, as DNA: TGTGCCAGCAGCTTAGATCGGAGGACCCAGTACTTC.